Following are 18 T cell receptor beta chains from one sample sequenced in a study of T cell responses to AZD1222 COVID-19 vaccine. Measured with immunoSEQ multiplex PCR; TCRdb has only the in-frame clones, and not every one. Of about 150,000 clones listed, just over 90% are singletons. Sample: peripheral blood, taken 28 days after the second AZD1222 dose. These receptors all come from an adult who received the AZD1222 COVID-19 vaccine.

This sequence joins TRBV7-8 and TRBJ1-5; no clear D gene. V dropped 6 bases and J dropped 0 bases, with 18 bases sitting between them. Germline assignment: CDR1 SGHVS and CDR2 FQNEAQ. This CDR3 contains 17 residues. The CDR3 DNA is TGTGCCAGCAGTCCCGGCTGGAGGCGGGATAGCAATCAGCCCCAGCATTTT. As protein: CASSPGWRRDSNQPQHF.

The rearrangement joins TRBV3-1 (or the pseudogene TRBV3-2) to TRBJ2-2; perhaps TRBD1 as D (7 bases). Germline V gene data show CDR1 as LGHDT and CDR2 as YNNKEL (reference sequence). The CDR3 is 16 amino acids. V was pared by 4 bases and J by 4 bases, with 16 bases between. In DNA, the CDR3 is TGTGCCAGCAGCCCCCGAGGAGGGGGCTTCACCGGGGAGCTGTTTTTT. Its translation: CASSPRGGGFTGELFF.

The chain couples TRBV20-1 to TRBJ1-3; unclear D gene. This CDR3 is built from 14 residues. Germline values: CDR1 DFQATT, CDR2 SNEGSKA (reference sequence). The V end was cut by 3 bases, the J end by 0 bases, with 9 bases between. CDR3 DNA: TGCAGTGCTAGTATCAGGAGCTCTGGAAACACCATATATTTT. Amino acids: CSASIRSSGNTIYF.

The genes are TRBV5-1 and TRBJ1-5; 8 bases are a match to TRBD1. The CDR3 has 16 residues. Per the germline V gene, CDR1 is SGHRS and CDR2 is YFSETQ. V shed 3 bases, J shed 8 bases, and the junction held 13 bases outside the gene matches. The CDR3 coding sequence is TGCGCCAGCAGCTCCGGGACAGGAGAGTATCTGGAGCCCCAGCATTTT. It yields the protein CASSSGTGEYLEPQHF. Looking up the rest from reference TRBV5-1 and TRBJ1-5 gives the full variable domain: KAGVTQTPRYLIKTRGQQVTLSCSPISGHRSVSWYQQTPGQGLQFLFEYFSETQRNKGNFPGRFSGRQFSNSRSEMNVSTLELGDSALYLCASSSGTGEYLEPQHFGDGTRLSIL.

This chain joins TRBV5-1 and TRBJ2-5; D is unresolved. The CDR3 has 14 residues. The germline CDR1 and CDR2 sequences are SGHRS and YFSETQ. Trimming removed 0 bases at V and 3 bases at J, with 9 bases between. The CDR3 nucleotides are TGCGCCAGCAGCTTGGCTTCCTCAGAAGAGACCCAGTACTTC. Protein sequence: CASSLASSEETQYF.

The V and J genes are TRBV19 and TRBJ1-1; D is undetermined. The CDR3 has 13 residues. Trimming stripped 4 bases from V and 3 bases from J, with 9 bases between. Germline assignment: CDR1 LNHDA and CDR2 SQIVND (reference sequence). CDR3 loop: CASSKTLDTEAFF. For the CDR3, the DNA is TGTGCCAGTAGTAAAACCTTGGACACTGAAGCTTTCTTT.

This clone was picked up one time. The rearrangement uses TRBV2 and TRBJ2-3; a possible D gene is TRBD2 (6 bases). From germline, CDR1 is SNHLY and CDR2 FYNNEI. CDR3 length equals 15 residues. Trimming took 3 bases from V and 2 from J, leaving 12 bases between them. CDR3 bases: TGTGCCAGCAGTGACTTCGGGGGTGTCACAGATACGCAGTATTTT. Protein sequence: CASSDFGGVTDTQYF. The variable domain in full, with the rest retrieved from reference TRBV2 and TRBJ2-3, is EPEVTQTPSHQVTQMGQEVILRCVPISNHLYFYWYRQILGQKVEFLVSFYNNEISEKSEIFDDQFSVERPDGSNFTLKIRSTKLEDSAMYFCASSDFGGVTDTQYFGPGTRLTVL.

This clone was found a few times. This chain joins TRBV7-9 and TRBJ1-1; D uncertain. This CDR3 is 15 amino acids long. Trimming left V 2 bases short and J 4 bases short, with 14 bases between. The V gene's germline CDR1 is SEHNR and CDR2 FQNEAQ (reference sequence). The CDR3: CASSLSSPDGTEAFF. The CDR3 bases are TGTGCCAGCAGCTTAAGTTCTCCTGACGGCACTGAAGCTTTCTTT.

The chain is built from TRBV7-3 and TRBJ1-1; no definite D call. The V end lost 1 base, the J end lost 7 bases, and 13 bases lay between the germline ends. CDR3 length equals 14 residues. Germline V gene data show CDR1 as SGHTA and CDR2 as FQGTGA. CDR3 sequence: CASSLSPHGYEAFF. The CDR3 DNA reads TGTGCCAGCAGCTTAAGTCCCCACGGATATGAAGCTTTCTTT.

This clone has just one count. This chain joins TRBV3-1 (or the pseudogene TRBV3-2) and TRBJ1-4; 9 bases match TRBD1. CDR1 and CDR2 (germline): LGHDT, YNNKEL (reference sequence). The CDR3 extends over 18 amino acids. Trimming cost V 1 base and J 2 bases; bases outside gene matches: 8. CDR3 region: CASSQAGQGGSTNEKLFF. The CDR3 nucleotides read TGTGCCAGCAGCCAAGCGGGACAGGGAGGGTCGACTAATGAAAAACTGTTTTTT.

This rearrangement joins TRBV2 to TRBJ1-2, with D uncertain. V was cut by 3 bases and J by 4 bases, with 6 bases left in between. The CDR3 has 12 residues. Germline V CDR1 and CDR2: SNHLY, FYNNEI. The CDR3 region is CASSEFFYGYTF. The CDR3 nucleotides read TGTGCCAGCAGTGAGTTTTTCTATGGCTACACCTTC.

This chain connects TRBV4-2 to TRBJ2-1; D uncertain. The V end lost 5 bases, the J end lost 3 bases, and 11 bases lay between the germline ends. There are 14 residues in the CDR3. In germline, CDR1 is LGHNA, CDR2 YNFKEQ. CDR3 sequence (DNA): TGTGCCAGCAGCAGCCGACCAGACTACAATGAGCAGTTCTTC. This sequence encodes CASSSRPDYNEQFF.

V and J are TRBV19 and TRBJ2-7; perhaps TRBD2 as D (5 bases). CDR1 is LNHDA and CDR2 is SQIVND in the germline V gene (reference sequence). The CDR3 is 16 amino acids. With 3 bases removed from V and 3 bases from J, the gap between germline ends came to 18 bases. The chain's CDR3 is CASSITAARRLYEQYF. CDR3 bases: TGTGCCAGTAGTATTACAGCCGCCAGGAGGCTCTACGAGCAGTACTTC.

This sequence joins TRBV4-1 and TRBJ1-2; D is undetermined. CDR1 MGHRA and CDR2 YSYEKL come from the germline V gene. The CDR3 is made up of 15 amino acids. Trimming cost V 4 bases and J 8 bases, with 20 bases left between them. The CDR3 protein is CASSLKQWAGRGYTF. CDR3 nucleotides: TGCGCCAGCAGCCTCAAACAATGGGCCGGGCGCGGCTACACCTTC.

With regard to this clone: The same CDR3 arises from other DNA sequences in this sample as well. The V call is TRBV9, the J call TRBJ2-3; no definite D call. V dropped 0 bases and J dropped 0 bases, with 5 bases sitting between them. Germline V CDR1 and CDR2: SGDLS, YYNGEE. CDR3 length equals 14 residues. CDR3 bases: TGTGCCAGCAGCGTAGATGGGAGCACAGATACGCAGTATTTT. It codes for CASSVDGSTDTQYF.

This clone is a singleton in its sample. The genes are TRBV27 and TRBJ1-2; perhaps TRBD1 as D (5 bases). Trimming cost V 4 bases and J 5 bases, with 17 bases left between them. The CDR3 spans 15 residues. The V gene's germline CDR1 is MNHEY and CDR2 SMNVEV (reference sequence). In DNA form, the CDR3 reads TGTGCCAGCAGTTCTGGAGGGGTCGGGATATATGGCTACACCTTC. It specifies CASSSGGVGIYGYTF.

The chain couples TRBV11-2 to TRBJ2-7; D might be TRBD1 or TRBD2, each matching 5 bases. V lost 5 bases and J lost 4, with 15 bases in between. The CDR3 extends over 14 amino acids. Germline lookup yields CDR1 SGHAT and CDR2 FQNNGV. CDR3: CASSQGRSSYEQYF. For the CDR3, the DNA is TGTGCCAGCAGCCAGGGACGTTCTTCGTACGAGCAGTACTTC.

The gene calls are TRBV10-1 and TRBJ2-1; a weak D match, TRBD2 (6 bases). Germline V lookup: CDR1 WNHNN, CDR2 SYGVQD (reference sequence). The CDR3 is 14 amino acids. Trimming took 0 bases from V and 6 from J, leaving 9 bases between them. As DNA, the CDR3 is TGCGCCAGCAGTGAGTCGGGGGGTAGCAATGAGCAGTTCTTC. This gives the protein CASSESGGSNEQFF.